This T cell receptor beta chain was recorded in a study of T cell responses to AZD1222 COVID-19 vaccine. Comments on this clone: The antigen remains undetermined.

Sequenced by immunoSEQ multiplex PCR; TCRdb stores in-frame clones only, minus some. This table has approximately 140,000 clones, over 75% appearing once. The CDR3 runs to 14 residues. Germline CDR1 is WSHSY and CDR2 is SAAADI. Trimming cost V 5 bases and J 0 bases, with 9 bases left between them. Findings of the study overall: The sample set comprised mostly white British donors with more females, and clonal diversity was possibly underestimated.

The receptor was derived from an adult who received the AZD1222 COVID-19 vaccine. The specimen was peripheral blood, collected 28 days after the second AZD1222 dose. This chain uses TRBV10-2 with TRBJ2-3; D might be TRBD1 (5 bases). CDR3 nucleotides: TGCGCCAGCAGTCAGGGAACTAGCACAGATACGCAGTATTTT. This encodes CASSQGTSTDTQYF.